The next 20 T cell receptor beta chains were all read from a single sample in a study of shared clonotypes between healthy human individuals. TCRdb's copy holds only in-frame clones and misses some; the assay was immunoSEQ multiplex PCR. The table has fewer than 1.8 million clones, around 98.5% seen once. Sequencing input: naive CD4+ T cells sorted from blood. Stated subset: CD45RA+ positively selected. These receptors all stem from a man aged 25-45 years in good health.

The CDR3 spells CASSFDRGLGEQFF. The CDR3 bases are TGTGCCAGCAGCTTCGACAGGGGGCTAGGTGAGCAGTTCTTC. This chain uses TRBV7-2 with TRBJ2-1; 10 nucleotides line up with TRBD1. This CDR3 is 14 amino acids long. CDR1 and CDR2 (germline): SGHTA, FQGNSA. Germline trimming cut 3 bases from V and 9 bases from J; bases unmatched to any gene: 5.

The chain joins TRBV21-1 to TRBJ2-1; the D call of TRBD1 is as the table states it, not checked on the DNA. TRBV21-1 has pseudogene status. The CDR3 consists of 16 residues. The CDR3 here is CASSKLGESSYNEQFF. The CDR3 region has the DNA TGTGCCAGCAGCAAATTAGGGGAAAGCTCCTACAATGAGCAGTTCTTC.

CDR3 DNA: TGCGCCAGCAGCCAAGACGACAGGGGAGAGACCCAGTACTTC. Translated: CASSQDDRGETQYF. The V and J genes are TRBV4-1 and TRBJ2-5; 8 bases are a match to TRBD1. Germline loops: CDR1 MGHRA, CDR2 YSYEKL. Germline trimming cut 0 bases from V and 4 bases from J; bases unmatched to any gene: 1. The length of the CDR3 is 14 residues.

A single count supports this clone. The chain combines TRBV6-4 with TRBJ2-3, with D uncertain. Germline assignment: CDR1 MRHNA and CDR2 SNTAGT. Trimming pared 1 base from V and 2 bases from J, leaving 13 bases between. The CDR3 runs to 16 residues. CDR3 region: CASSDYSTFNTDTQYF. CDR3 DNA sequence: TGTGCCAGCAGTGACTATTCCACGTTCAACACAGATACGCAGTATTTT.

V gene TRBV7-8 combines with J gene TRBJ1-5; D unclear. V was pared by 2 bases and J by 0 bases, with 5 bases between. This CDR3 spans 14 amino acids. The germline CDR1 and CDR2 sequences are SGHVS and FQNEAQ. Here the CDR3 DNA reads TGTGCCAGCAGCTTACAGTATAGCAATCAGCCCCAGCATTTT. This codes for CASSLQYSNQPQHF.

As DNA, the CDR3 is TGTGCCAGCAGCTCAAGAGACAGGGGGGCAGATACGCAGTATTTT. Translated, it gives CASSSRDRGADTQYF. The chain is built from TRBV5-4 and TRBJ2-3, with TRBD1 matching over 9 bases. CDR1 and CDR2 (germline): SGHNT, YYREEE (reference sequence). The CDR3 is 15 residues long. Unmatched junction bases numbered 6, after V lost 3 bases and J lost 4 bases.

This rearrangement joins TRBV9 to TRBJ2-5, with 7 positions matching TRBD1. V lost 4 bases, J lost 5 bases, and 8 bases stayed unmatched. The CDR3 spans 14 residues. CDR1 SGDLS and CDR2 YYNGEE come from the germline V gene. CDR3 protein: CASSSTGVHETQYF. The CDR3 coding sequence is TGTGCCAGCAGCTCTACAGGGGTTCACGAGACCCAGTACTTC. Combining the CDR3 with reference TRBV9 and TRBJ2-5 gives the whole variable domain DSGVTQTPKHLITATGQRVTLRCSPRSGDLSVYWYQQSLDQGLQFLIQYYNGEERAKGNILERFSAQQFPDLHSELNLSSLELGDSALYFCASSSTGVHETQYFGPGTRLLVL.

This chain links TRBV27 with TRBJ2-6, with D possibly being TRBD1 or TRBD2 (5 bases each). Trimming took off 5 bases at V and 0 bases at J, with 14 bases between the two ends. The CDR3 consists of 17 residues. Germline assignment: CDR1 MNHEY and CDR2 SMNVEV (reference sequence). The CDR3 bases are TGTGCCAGCAGTCCGGGACGCAGGAACTCTGGGGCCAACGTCCTGACTTTC. This encodes CASSPGRRNSGANVLTF.

V and J are TRBV5-4 and TRBJ2-7; tentative D call: TRBD1 (6 bases). The CDR3 extends over 16 amino acids. Germline loops: CDR1 SGHNT, CDR2 YYREEE (reference sequence). V was clipped by 2 bases and J by 4 bases, with 19 bases between them. The DNA for the CDR3 is TGTGCCAGCAGCTTTTTCTCCCTCCGGGACACTTACGAGCAGTACTTC. Protein sequence: CASSFFSLRDTYEQYF. Supplemented by reference TRBV5-4 and TRBJ2-7, the full variable domain reads ETGVTQSPTHLIKTRGQQVTLRCSSQSGHNTVSWYQQALGQGPQFIFQYYREEENGRGNFPPRFSGLQFPNYSSELNVNALELDDSALYLCASSFFSLRDTYEQYFGPGTRLTVT.

This chain joins TRBV15 and TRBJ1-2; D remains ambiguous. Germline V CDR1 and CDR2: LNHNV, YYDKDF (reference sequence). Trimming removed 0 bases at V and 6 bases at J, with 5 bases between. CDR3 length: 12 amino acids. Here the CDR3 DNA reads TGTGCCACCAGCAGAGATCGGAATGGCTACACCTTC. It codes for CATSRDRNGYTF.

The chain carries TRBV29-1 and TRBJ2-5, with TRBD1 matching over 8 bases. The CDR3 runs to 13 residues. Germline V lookup: CDR1 SQVTM, CDR2 ANQGSEA. V was clipped by 7 bases and J by 4 bases; unmatched bases: 8. The CDR3 DNA reads as TGCAGCGCCTCGACAGGGGCGGGAGAGACCCAGTACTTC. Residues: CSASTGAGETQYF.

The V and J genes are TRBV4-1 and TRBJ2-7, with D uncertain. V was pared by 0 bases and J by 12 bases, with 21 bases between. Germline CDR1 MGHRA, CDR2 YSYEKL. The CDR3 extends over 15 amino acids. CDR3 amino acids: CASSQDTARLSPRYF. The CDR3 nucleotides are TGCGCCAGCAGCCAAGATACGGCCAGACTGTCCCCTCGGTACTTC.

V is TRBV7-9 and J is TRBJ2-1; TRBD2 aligns across 13 bases. Germline V lookup: CDR1 SEHNR, CDR2 FQNEAQ (reference sequence). V was pared by 1 base and J by 4 bases, with 4 bases of the junction left unmatched. The CDR3 loop spans 17 amino acids. CDR3: CASSLVTSGRGYNEQFF. The CDR3 nucleotides are TGTGCCAGCAGCTTAGTAACTAGCGGGAGGGGGTACAATGAGCAGTTCTTC.

Concerning this clone: This specimen includes other DNA sequences encoding the same CDR3. The V and J genes are TRBV7-2 and TRBJ2-1, with 8 bases that match TRBD2. CDR3 size: 15 residues. Trimming at V came to 5 bases and at J to 3 bases, leaving 6 bases not matched to a gene. The germline CDR1 and CDR2 sequences are SGHTA and FQGNSA. CDR3 region: CASSTSGSNYNEQFF. DNA for the CDR3: TGTGCCAGCAGCACTAGCGGATCGAACTACAATGAGCAGTTCTTC.

As for this clone: Within the sample, other DNA sequences also encode this same CDR3. The CDR3 region is CASSPPTGYEQYF. DNA for the CDR3: TGTGCCAGCTCACCGCCGACAGGTTACGAGCAGTACTTC. The chain recombines TRBV18 with TRBJ2-7, with D possibly matching TRBD1 (6 bases). This CDR3 has 13 amino acids. V was trimmed by 3 bases and J by 4 bases, leaving 10 bases between them. Germline CDR1 is KGHSH and CDR2 is LQKENI.

For the CDR3, the DNA is TGTGCCAGCAGCTGGGGGCTCAATCAGCCCCAGCATTTT. As protein: CASSWGLNQPQHF. This chain uses TRBV7-8 with TRBJ1-5; possible D gene TRBD1, 6 bases. CDR1 is SGHVS, CDR2 FQNEAQ, per germline. Between the trimmed V and J ends, which lost 4 bases and 3 bases, there was a span of 7 bases. This CDR3 comprises 13 residues.

Of note for this clone: A much larger clonotype is one base distant, so this may be a read error. This chain connects TRBV7-9 to TRBJ2-3; D is unclear. The CDR3 is 11 amino acids. Germline V gene lookup returns CDR1 SEHNR and CDR2 FQNEAQ (reference sequence). V gave up 5 bases and J gave up 6 bases, with 6 bases separating them. CDR3: CASSAGDTQYF. CDR3 sequence (DNA): TGTGCCAGCAGCGCCGGGGATACGCAGTATTTT.

The chain links TRBV5-1 to TRBJ1-1; 10 bases are a match to TRBD1. CDR3 length: 17 residues. The germline gives CDR1 SGHRS, CDR2 YFSETQ. After removal of 4 bases from V and 1 base from J, the junction contained 10 bases not matched to a gene. The CDR3 reads CASSTRDRGGRNTEAFF. CDR3 bases: TGCGCCAGCAGCACCCGGGACAGGGGAGGTAGGAACACTGAAGCTTTCTTT.

The chain combines TRBV5-4 with TRBJ2-5; D not resolved. Trimming removed 2 bases from V and 5 bases from J, with 10 bases in between. The CDR3 extends over 13 amino acids. Germline V gene data show CDR1 as SGHNT and CDR2 as YYREEE (reference sequence). The CDR3 DNA is TGTGCCAGCAGCTTCCCCGGAAGGGAGACCCAGTACTTC. Translating gives CASSFPGRETQYF. Supplemented by reference TRBV5-4 and TRBJ2-5, the full variable domain reads ETGVTQSPTHLIKTRGQQVTLRCSSQSGHNTVSWYQQALGQGPQFIFQYYREEENGRGNFPPRFSGLQFPNYSSELNVNALELDDSALYLCASSFPGRETQYFGPGTRLLVL.

The chain employs TRBV28 and TRBJ2-7; D perhaps matches TRBD2 (6 bases). In germline, CDR1 is MDHEN, CDR2 SYDVKM. V was trimmed by 2 bases and J by 6 bases, leaving 11 bases between them. This CDR3 region has 13 residues. CDR3 amino acids: CASSLDPGGEQYF. The CDR3 coding sequence is TGTGCCAGCAGTTTAGACCCCGGGGGCGAGCAGTACTTC.